Sequencing of this TCR beta chain was carried out in a study of blood T cell repertoires in COVID-19. Study overall: Sites in the United States, Italy and Spain provided acute and convalescent COVID-19 samples. PBMCs, B-cell-depleted T cells, or T cells were the source of the cDNA or gDNA that made up the material.

The CDR3 sequence is 14 residues long. Trimming at V came to 5 bases and at J to 8 bases, leaving 11 bases not matched to a gene. Germline lookup yields CDR1 MDHEN and CDR2 SYDVKM. This clone was counted ten times or more. As handled by the study authors: By means of reference gene primer amplification, nucleated cell counts were estimated. The repertoire was sequenced with immunoSEQ multiplex PCR; TCRdb's copy has only in-frame clones and lacks some. That table supplies the V and J calls and clone size; D and trimming were determined from the DNA. The table lists more than 150,000 clones, around 80% of them singletons, with 13% in the top ten.

The chain combines TRBV28 with TRBJ1-2, with TRBD1 matching over 7 bases. Source material: peripheral blood. The sequence was obtained from a man in his fifties who had recovered from COVID-19. The chain's CDR3 is CASSDRQGPEGYTF. CDR3 bases: TGTGCCAGCAGTGATCGACAGGGACCGGAGGGCTACACCTTC.